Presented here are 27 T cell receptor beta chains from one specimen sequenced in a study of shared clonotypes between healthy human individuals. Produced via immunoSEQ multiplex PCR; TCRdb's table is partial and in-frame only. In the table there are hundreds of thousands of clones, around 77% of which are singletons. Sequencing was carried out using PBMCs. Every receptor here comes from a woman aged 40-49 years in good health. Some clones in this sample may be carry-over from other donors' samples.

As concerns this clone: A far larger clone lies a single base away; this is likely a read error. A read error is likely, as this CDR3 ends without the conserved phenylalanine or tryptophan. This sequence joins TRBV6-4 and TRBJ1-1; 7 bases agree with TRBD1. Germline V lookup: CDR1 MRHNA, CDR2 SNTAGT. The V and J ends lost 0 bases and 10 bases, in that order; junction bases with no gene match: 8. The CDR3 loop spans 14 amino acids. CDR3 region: CASSDSIETGRAFL. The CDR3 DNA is TGTGCCAGCAGTGACTCGATTGAGACAGGGAGAGCTTTCCTT.

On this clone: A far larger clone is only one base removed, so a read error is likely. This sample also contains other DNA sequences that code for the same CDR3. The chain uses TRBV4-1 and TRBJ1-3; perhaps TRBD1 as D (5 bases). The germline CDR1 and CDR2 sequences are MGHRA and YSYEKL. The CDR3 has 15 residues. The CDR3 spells CASSQSLGGANTIYF. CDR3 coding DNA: TGCGCCAGCAGCCAGTCCCTCGGGGGAGCAAACACAATATATTTT.

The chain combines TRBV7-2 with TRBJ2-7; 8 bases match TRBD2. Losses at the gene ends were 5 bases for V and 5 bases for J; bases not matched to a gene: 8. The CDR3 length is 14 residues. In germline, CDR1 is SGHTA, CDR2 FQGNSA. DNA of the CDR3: TGTGCCAGCAGCCCCAACACGGGGGGGGACGAGCAGTACTTC. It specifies CASSPNTGGDEQYF.

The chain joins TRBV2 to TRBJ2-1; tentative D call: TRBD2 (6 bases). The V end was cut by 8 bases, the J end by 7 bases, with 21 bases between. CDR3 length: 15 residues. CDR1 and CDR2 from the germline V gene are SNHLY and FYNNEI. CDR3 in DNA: TGTGCCAGCGGTATGGGGGGAGGAATTACGAATGAGCAGTTCTTC. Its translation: CASGMGGGITNEQFF.

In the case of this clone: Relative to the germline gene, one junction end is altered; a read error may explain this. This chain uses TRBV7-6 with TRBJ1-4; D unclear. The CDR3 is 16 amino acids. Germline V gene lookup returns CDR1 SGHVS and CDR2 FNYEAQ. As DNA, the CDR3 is TGTGCCAGCAGCTTAGGGGCTGGGAACACTAATGAAAATCTGTTTTTT. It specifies CASSLGAGNTNENLFF. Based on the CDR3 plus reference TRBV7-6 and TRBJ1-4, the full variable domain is GAGVSQSPRYKVTKRGQDVALRCDPISGHVSLYWYRQALGQGPEFLTYFNYEAQQDKSGLPNDRFSAERPEGSISTLTIQRTEQRDSAMYRCASSLGAGNTNENLFFGSGTQLSVL.

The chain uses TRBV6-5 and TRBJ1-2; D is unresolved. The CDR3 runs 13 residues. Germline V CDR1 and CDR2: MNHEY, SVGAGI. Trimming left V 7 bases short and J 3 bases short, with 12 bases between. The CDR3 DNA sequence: TGTGCCAGCAAGCTCGGGCAGCACTATGGCTACACCTTC. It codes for CASKLGQHYGYTF.

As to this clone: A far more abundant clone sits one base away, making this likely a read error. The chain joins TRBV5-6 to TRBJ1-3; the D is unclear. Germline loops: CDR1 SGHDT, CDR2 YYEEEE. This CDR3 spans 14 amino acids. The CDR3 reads CASSRTQTGSTIYF. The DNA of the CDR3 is TGTGCCAGCAGCCGGACCCAAACGGGAAGCACCATATATTTT.

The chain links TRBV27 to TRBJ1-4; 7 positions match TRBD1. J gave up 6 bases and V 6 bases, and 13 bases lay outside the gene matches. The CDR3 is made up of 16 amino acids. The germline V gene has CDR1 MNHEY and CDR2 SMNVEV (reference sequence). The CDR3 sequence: CASSLGTGQIDEKLFF. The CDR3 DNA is TGTGCCAGCAGCTTGGGGACGGGACAGATTGATGAAAAACTGTTTTTT. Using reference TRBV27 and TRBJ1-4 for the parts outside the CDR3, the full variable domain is EAQVTQNPRYLITVTGKKLTVTCSQNMNHEYMSWYRQDPGLGLRQIYYSMNVEVTDKGDVPEGYKVSRKEKRNFPLILESPSPNQTSLYFCASSLGTGQIDEKLFFGSGTQLSVL.

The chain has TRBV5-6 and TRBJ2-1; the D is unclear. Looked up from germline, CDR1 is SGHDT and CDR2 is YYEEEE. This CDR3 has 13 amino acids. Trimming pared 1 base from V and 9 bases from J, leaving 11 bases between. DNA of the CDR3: TGTGCCAGCAGCTTGTTTGATTCCAGTGAGCAGTTCTTC. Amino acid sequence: CASSLFDSSEQFF.

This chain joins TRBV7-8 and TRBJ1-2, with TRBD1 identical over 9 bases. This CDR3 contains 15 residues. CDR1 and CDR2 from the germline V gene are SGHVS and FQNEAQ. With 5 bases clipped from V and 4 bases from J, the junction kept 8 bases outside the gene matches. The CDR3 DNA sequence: TGTGCCAGCAGCCCCGGGACAGGGCGCACCTATGGCTACACCTTC. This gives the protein CASSPGTGRTYGYTF.

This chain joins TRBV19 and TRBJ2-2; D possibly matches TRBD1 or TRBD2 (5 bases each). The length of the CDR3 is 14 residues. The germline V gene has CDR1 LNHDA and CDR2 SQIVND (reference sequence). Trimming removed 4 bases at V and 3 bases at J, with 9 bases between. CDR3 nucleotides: TGTGCCAGTAGTACAAGAGGGGACACCGGGGAGCTGTTTTTT. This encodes CASSTRGDTGELFF.

CDR3: CARSWGLAGDYEQYF. DNA of the CDR3: TGTGCCAGAAGTTGGGGACTAGCGGGAGACTACGAGCAGTACTTC. This chain connects TRBV5-3 to TRBJ2-7; the match to TRBD2 covers 14 bases. TRBV5-3 qualifies as an ORF whose function is uncertain. Trimming removed 5 bases from V and 3 bases from J; junction bases left unmatched: 4. CDR3 length equals 15 residues.

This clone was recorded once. CDR3 region: CAWSVQQDYGYTF. The CDR3 nucleotides are TGTGCCTGGAGTGTACAACAGGACTATGGCTACACCTTC. This chain joins TRBV30 and TRBJ1-2; tentatively, D is TRBD1 (5 bases). Germline lookup yields CDR1 GTSNPN and CDR2 SVGIG (reference sequence). This CDR3 contains 13 residues. Deletions cut 0 bases from V and 3 bases from J, with 8 bases between.

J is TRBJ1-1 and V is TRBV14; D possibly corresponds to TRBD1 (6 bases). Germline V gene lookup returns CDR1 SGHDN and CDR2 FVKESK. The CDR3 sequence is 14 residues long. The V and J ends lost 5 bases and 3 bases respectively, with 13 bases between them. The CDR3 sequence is CASSDVRGHTEAFF. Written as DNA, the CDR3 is TGTGCCAGCAGCGATGTCAGGGGACACACTGAAGCTTTCTTT.

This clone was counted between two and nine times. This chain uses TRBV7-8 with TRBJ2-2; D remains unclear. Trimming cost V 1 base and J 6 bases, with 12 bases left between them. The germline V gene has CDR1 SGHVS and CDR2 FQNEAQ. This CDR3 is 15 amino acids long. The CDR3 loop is CASSLVAIRAGELFF. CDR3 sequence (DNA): TGTGCCAGCAGCTTAGTAGCCATCCGTGCCGGGGAGCTGTTTTTT.

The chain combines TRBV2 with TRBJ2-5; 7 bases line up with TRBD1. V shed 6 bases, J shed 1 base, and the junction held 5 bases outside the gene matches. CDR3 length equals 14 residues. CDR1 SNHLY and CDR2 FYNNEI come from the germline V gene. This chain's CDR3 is CASRADRSQETQYF. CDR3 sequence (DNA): TGTGCCAGCAGGGCGGACAGGAGCCAAGAGACCCAGTACTTC.

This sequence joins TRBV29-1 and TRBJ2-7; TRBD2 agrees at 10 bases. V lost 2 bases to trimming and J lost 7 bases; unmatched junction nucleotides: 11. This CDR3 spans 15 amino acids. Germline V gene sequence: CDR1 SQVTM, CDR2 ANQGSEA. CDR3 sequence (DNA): TGCAGCGTTGAAAGGGGGGCTAGCGGGAGTGGTGAGCAGTACTTC. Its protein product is CSVERGASGSGEQYF.

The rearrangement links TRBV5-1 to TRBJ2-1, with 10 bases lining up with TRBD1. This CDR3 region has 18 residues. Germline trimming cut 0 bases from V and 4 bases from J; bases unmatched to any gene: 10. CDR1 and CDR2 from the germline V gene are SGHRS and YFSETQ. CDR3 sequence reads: CASSLGQGASNRYNEQFF. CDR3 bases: TGCGCCAGCAGCTTGGGACAGGGGGCCTCAAACCGATACAATGAGCAGTTCTTC. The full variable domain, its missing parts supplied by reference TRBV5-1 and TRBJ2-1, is KAGVTQTPRYLIKTRGQQVTLSCSPISGHRSVSWYQQTPGQGLQFLFEYFSETQRNKGNFPGRFSGRQFSNSRSEMNVSTLELGDSALYLCASSLGQGASNRYNEQFFGPGTRLTVL.

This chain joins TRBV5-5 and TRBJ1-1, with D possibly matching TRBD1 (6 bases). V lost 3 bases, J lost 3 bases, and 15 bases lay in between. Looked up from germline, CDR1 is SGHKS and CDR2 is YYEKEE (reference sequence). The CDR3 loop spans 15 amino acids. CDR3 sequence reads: CASSSQGWADTEAFF. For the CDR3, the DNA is TGTGCCAGCAGCTCCCAGGGGTGGGCGGACACTGAAGCTTTCTTT.

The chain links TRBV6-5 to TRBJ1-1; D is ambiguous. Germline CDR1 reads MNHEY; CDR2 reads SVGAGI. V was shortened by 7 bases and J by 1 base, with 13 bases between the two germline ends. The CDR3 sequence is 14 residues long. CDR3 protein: CASKPGTRNTEAFF. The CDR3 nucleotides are TGTGCCAGCAAGCCCGGTACAAGGAACACTGAAGCTTTCTTT.

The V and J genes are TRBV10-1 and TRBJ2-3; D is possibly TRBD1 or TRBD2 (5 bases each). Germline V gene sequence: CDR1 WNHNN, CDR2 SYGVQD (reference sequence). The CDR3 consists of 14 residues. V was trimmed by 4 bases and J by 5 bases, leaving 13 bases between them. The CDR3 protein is CASSGGLTGDTQYF. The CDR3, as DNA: TGCGCCAGCAGTGGGGGGTTAACCGGAGATACGCAGTATTTT.

CDR3 coding DNA: TGTGCCAGTAGTATAGTCGGACAAGATGAAGCTTTCTTT. This translates into CASSIVGQDEAFF. The J gene is TRBJ1-1, the V gene TRBV19; maybe TRBD1 (5 bases). Germline assignment: CDR1 LNHDA and CDR2 SQIVND (reference sequence). Trimming left V 1 base short and J 7 bases short, with 10 bases between. This CDR3 region has 13 residues.

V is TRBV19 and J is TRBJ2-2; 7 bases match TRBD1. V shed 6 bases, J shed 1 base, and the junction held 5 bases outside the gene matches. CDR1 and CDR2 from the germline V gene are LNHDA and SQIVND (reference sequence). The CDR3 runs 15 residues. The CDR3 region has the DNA TGTGCCAGTAGCAAACGGGACAGGAACACCGGGGAGCTGTTTTTT. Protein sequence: CASSKRDRNTGELFF.

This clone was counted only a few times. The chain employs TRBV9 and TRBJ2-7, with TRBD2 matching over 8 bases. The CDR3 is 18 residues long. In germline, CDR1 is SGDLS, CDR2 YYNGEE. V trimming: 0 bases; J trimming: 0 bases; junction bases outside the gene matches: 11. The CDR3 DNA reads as TGTGCCAGCAGCGTAGCAGGAGGGGGACTAGGGCCCTCCTACGAGCAGTACTTC. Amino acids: CASSVAGGGLGPSYEQYF.

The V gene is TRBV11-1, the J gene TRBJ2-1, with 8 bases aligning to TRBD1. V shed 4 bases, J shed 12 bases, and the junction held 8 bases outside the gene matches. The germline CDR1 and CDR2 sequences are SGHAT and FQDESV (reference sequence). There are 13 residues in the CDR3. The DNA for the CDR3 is TGTGCCAGCAGCTCGCACCGGGACAGGAGGCAGTTCTTC. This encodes CASSSHRDRRQFF.

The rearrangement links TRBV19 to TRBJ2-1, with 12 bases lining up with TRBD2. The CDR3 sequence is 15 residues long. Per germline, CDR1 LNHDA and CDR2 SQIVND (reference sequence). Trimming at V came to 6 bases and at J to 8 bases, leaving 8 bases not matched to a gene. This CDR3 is CASRTSGRGGYEQFF. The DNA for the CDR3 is TGTGCCAGTAGGACTAGCGGGAGAGGGGGGTATGAGCAGTTCTTC.

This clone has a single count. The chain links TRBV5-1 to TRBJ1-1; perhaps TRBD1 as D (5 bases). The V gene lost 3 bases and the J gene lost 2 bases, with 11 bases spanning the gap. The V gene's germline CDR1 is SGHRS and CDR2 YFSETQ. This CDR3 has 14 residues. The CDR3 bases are TGCGCCAGCAGCTCCCTGAGGGGCAACACTGAAGCTTTCTTT. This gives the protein CASSSLRGNTEAFF.